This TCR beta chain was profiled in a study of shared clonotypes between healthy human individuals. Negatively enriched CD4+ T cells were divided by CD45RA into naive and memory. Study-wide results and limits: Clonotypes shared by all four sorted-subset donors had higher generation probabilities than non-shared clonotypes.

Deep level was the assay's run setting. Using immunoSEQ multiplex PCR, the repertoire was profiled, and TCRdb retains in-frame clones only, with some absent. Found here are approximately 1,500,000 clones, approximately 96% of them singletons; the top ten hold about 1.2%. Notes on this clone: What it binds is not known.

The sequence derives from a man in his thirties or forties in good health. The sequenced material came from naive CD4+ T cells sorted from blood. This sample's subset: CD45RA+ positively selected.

CDR3 protein: CSVRLANDEQYF. The CDR3 nucleotides are TGCAGCGTTAGGCTAGCGAACGACGAGCAGTACTTC. The genes are TRBV29-1 and TRBJ2-7, with D possibly TRBD2 on 6 matching bases. The CDR3 runs 12 residues. The germline CDR1 and CDR2 sequences are SQVTM and ANQGSEA. The V end lost 5 bases, the J end lost 5 bases, and 13 bases lay between the germline ends.